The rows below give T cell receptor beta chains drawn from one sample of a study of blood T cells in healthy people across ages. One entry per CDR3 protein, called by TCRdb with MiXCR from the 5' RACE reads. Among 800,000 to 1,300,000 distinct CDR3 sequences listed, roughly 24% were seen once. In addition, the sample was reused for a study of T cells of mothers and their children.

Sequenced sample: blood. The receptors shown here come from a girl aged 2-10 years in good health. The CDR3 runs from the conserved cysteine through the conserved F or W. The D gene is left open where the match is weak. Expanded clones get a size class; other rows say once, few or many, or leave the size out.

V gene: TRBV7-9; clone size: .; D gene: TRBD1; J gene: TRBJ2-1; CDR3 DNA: TGTGCCAGCAGCTTAAAAGGACAGGGTGCAAACGTGCAGTTCTTC; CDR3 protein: CASSLKGQGANVQFF
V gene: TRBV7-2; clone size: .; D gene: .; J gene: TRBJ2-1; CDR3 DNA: TGTGCCAGCAGCCCCCAACTGACAGTAAGCTCCTACAATGAGCAGTTCTTC; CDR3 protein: CASSPQLTVSSYNEQFF
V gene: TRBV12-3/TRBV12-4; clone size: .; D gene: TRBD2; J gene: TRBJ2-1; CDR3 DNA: TGTGCCAGCAGTTTTAACCTAGCGGGCTTTATGGTCGATGAGCAGTTCTTC; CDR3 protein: CASSFNLAGFMVDEQFF
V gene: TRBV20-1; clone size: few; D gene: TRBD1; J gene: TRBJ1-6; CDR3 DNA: TGCAGTGCTAGAGATCTCGGACAGGATGGTAATTCACCCCTCCACTTT; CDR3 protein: CSARDLGQDGNSPLHF
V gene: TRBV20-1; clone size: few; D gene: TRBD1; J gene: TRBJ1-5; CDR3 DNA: TGCAGTGCTAATGGGGGGACAGGGCGGGGGGATCAGCCCCAGCATTTT; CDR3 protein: CSANGGTGRGDQPQHF
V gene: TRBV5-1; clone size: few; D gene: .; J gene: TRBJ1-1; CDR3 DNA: TGCGCCAGCAGCTCGATTCCAGGGGTTTTGAACACTGAAGCTTTCTTT; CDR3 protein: CASSSIPGVLNTEAFF
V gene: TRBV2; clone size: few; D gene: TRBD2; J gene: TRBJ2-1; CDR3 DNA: TGTGCCAGCATTGTGGCGGGAGACCACAATGAGCAGTTCTTC; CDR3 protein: CASIVAGDHNEQFF
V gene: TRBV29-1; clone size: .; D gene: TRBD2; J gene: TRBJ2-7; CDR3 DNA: TGCAGCGCTGGGGGAGGGGATCGGGAGCAGTACTTC; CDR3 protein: CSAGGGDREQYF
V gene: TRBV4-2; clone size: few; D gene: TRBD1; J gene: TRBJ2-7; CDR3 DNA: TGTGCCAGCAGCCAAGGGACAGGGGGCGGACACGAGCAGTACTTC; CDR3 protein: CASSQGTGGGHEQYF
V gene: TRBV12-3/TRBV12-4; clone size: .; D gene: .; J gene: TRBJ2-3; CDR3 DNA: TGTGCCAGCAGTTTAGCGGAGGGAACGACAGATACGCAGTATTTT; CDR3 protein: CASSLAEGTTDTQYF
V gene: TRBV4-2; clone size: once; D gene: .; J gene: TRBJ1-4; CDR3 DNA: TGTGCCAGCACCTCAAAAGGGCCCTCCCCCAATGAAAAACTGTTTTTT; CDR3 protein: CASTSKGPSPNEKLFF
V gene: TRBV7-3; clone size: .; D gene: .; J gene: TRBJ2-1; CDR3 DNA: TGTGCCAGCAGCACAAGGAGCGGCGAGCAGTTCTTC; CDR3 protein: CASSTRSGEQFF
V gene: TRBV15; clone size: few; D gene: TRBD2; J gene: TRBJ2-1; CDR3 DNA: TGTGCCACCAGCAGAGATGGCCGGGGGGACAATGAGCAGTTCTTC; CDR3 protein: CATSRDGRGDNEQFF
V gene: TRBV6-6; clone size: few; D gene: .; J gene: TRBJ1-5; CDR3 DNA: TGTGCCAGCATGGCAGCGGTAAATCAGCCCCAGCATTTT; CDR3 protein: CASMAAVNQPQHF
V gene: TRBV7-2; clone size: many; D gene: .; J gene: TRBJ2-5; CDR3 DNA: TGTGCCAGCAACCCGACAGGGAGGAGGAAAGAGACCCAGTACTTC; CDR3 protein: CASNPTGRRKETQYF
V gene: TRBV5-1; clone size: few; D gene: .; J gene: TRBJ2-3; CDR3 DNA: TGCGCCAGCAGCCCTAAATCTCCGGGGCTAAACACAGATACGCAGTATTTT; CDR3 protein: CASSPKSPGLNTDTQYF
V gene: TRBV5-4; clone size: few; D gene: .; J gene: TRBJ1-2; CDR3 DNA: TGTGCCAGCAGCTTGTGGCAGTCGGTGGTCTCGGGCTACACCTTC; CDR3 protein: CASSLWQSVVSGYTF
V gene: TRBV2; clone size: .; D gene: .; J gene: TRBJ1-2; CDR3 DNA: TGTGCCAGCAGTGTGTCGGAGGTCTATGGCTACACCTTC; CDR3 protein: CASSVSEVYGYTF
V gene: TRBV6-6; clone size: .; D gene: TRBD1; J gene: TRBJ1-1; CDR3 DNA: TGTGCCAGCAGTTTCGGACAGGGGGTCTCTGAAGCTTTCTTT; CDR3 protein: CASSFGQGVSEAFF
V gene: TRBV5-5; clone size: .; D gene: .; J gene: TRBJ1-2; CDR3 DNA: TGTGCCAGCAGCTTCCAGAGCTATGGCTACACCTTC; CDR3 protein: CASSFQSYGYTF
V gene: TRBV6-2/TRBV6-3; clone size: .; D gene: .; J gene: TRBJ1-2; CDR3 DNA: TGTGCCAGCAGTCTTTTGAATGGGCCCGGCGGTGGCTACACCTTC; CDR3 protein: CASSLLNGPGGGYTF
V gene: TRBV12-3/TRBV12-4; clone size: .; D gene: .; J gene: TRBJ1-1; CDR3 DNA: TGTGCCAGCTACGGTTATCCGAACACTGAAGCTTTCTTT; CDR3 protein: CASYGYPNTEAFF
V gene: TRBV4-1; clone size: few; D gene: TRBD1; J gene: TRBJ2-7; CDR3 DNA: TGCGCCAGCAGCCAGATCGGGACAGGGAGCTACGAGCAGTACTTC; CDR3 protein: CASSQIGTGSYEQYF
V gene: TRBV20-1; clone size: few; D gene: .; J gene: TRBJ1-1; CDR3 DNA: TGCAGTGCTAGACAGGGGCCTGAAGCTTTCTTT; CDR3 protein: CSARQGPEAFF
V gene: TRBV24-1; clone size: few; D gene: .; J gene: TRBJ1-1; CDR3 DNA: TGTGTCACCCAAGGAGGCCGCTACACTGAAGCTTTCTTT; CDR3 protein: CVTQGGRYTEAFF
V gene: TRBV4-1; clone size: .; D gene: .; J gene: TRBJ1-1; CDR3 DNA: TGCGCCAGCAGCCAACCCGACGGGACTACCGGGGCTTTCTTT; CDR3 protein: CASSQPDGTTGAFF
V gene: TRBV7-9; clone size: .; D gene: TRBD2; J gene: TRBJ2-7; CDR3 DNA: TGTGCCAGCAGCTCGGGACTAGCGGGCACTAACGAGCAGTACTTC; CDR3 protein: CASSSGLAGTNEQYF
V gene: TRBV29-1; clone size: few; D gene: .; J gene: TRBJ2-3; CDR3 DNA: TGCAGCGTGTCAGGGGATTTTGGGACAGATACGCAGTATTTT; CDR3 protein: CSVSGDFGTDTQYF
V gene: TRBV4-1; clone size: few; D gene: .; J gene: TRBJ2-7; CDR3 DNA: TGCGCCAGCAGCCAAGAGGCTGCCTCCTACGAGCAGTACTTC; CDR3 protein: CASSQEAASYEQYF
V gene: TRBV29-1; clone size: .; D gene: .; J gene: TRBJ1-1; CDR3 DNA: TGCAGCGTCGGAGGAGTGATGAACACTGAAGCTTTCTTT; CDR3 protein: CSVGGVMNTEAFF
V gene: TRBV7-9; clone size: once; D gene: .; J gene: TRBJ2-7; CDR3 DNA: TGTGCCAGCAGCTCACAGGGAAGTCGGTACGAGCAGTACTTC; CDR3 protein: CASSSQGSRYEQYF
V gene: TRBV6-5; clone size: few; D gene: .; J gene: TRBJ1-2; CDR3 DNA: TGTGCCAGCAGCTACGTTAAAAAGACAGCAACTAACTATGGCTACACCTTC; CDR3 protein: CASSYVKKTATNYGYTF
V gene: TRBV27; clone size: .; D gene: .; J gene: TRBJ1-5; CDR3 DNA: TGTGCCAGCACCCCGATCGGGGGGGCAGGGCAGCCCCAGCATTTT; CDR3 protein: CASTPIGGAGQPQHF
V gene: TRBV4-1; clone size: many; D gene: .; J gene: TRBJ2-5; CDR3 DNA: TGCGCCAGCAGCCAAGACAGGGTTAGAGAGACCCAGTACTTC; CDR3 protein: CASSQDRVRETQYF
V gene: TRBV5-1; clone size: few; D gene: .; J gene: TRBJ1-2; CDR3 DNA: TGCGCCAGCAGCTTGGACCCTGGGAACTATGGCTACACCTTC; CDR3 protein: CASSLDPGNYGYTF
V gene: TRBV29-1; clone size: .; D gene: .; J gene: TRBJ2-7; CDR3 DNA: TGCAGCGTTGATCAACAGGGAGTATCCGAGCAGTACTTC; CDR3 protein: CSVDQQGVSEQYF
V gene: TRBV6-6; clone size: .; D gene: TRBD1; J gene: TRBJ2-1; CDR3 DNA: TGTGCCAGCAGTTACGCCAACACAGGGGGCGGTGAGCAGTTCTTC; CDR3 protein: CASSYANTGGGEQFF
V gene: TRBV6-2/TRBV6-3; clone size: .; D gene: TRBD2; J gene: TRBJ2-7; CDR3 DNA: TGTGCCAGCAGTCCCGGTGAGCGGGGGAACTCCTACGAGCAGTACTTC; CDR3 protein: CASSPGERGNSYEQYF
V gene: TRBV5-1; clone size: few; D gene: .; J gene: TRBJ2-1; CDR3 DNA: TGCGCCAGCAGCTTTGAGACTCCGGTCGCTGAGCAGTTCTTC; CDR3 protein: CASSFETPVAEQFF
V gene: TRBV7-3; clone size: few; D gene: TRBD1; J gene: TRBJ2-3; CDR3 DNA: TGTGCCAGCAGCTTAGGTGGACAGGGGGCCGATACGCAGTATTTT; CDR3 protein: CASSLGGQGADTQYF
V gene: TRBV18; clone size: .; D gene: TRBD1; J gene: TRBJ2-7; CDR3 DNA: TGTGCCAGCTCACCCGGTGGGACAGGGGGCTTGTACGAGCAGTACTTC; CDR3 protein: CASSPGGTGGLYEQYF